The 26 T cell receptor beta chains reported below all come from one sample, sequenced in a study of regulatory T cells in long-lasting Graves disease. Both iRepertoire HTBI primers and Arm-PCR of CDR3 regions were used to build the TCR beta libraries. TCRdb re-analysed the multiplex PCR reads in MiXCR, keeping a single row per CDR3 protein. The sample shows under 800,000 distinct CDR3 sequences, under 20% of them seen only once. Noted time point: newly diagnosed GD, antithyroid drugs for less than 3 months. Extracted PBMC RNA gave rise to the TCR library. The same data also contributed to another study, on T cells in Graves' hyperthyroidism and ophthalmopathy.

Sequencing was performed on peripheral blood mononuclear cells (PBMCs), taken at new diagnosis, from a patient treated with antithyroid drugs. The receptor source for this set is a woman aged 25 to 39 with Graves disease.

This clonotype was observed many times. The V gene is TRBV12-3 or TRBV12-4, the J gene TRBJ1-1, with D unclear. V dropped 3 bases and J dropped 7 bases, with 12 bases sitting between them. This CDR3 comprises 13 residues. The CDR3 nucleotides are TGTGCCAGCAGTTTGAGCGTCGTCGGTGAAGCTTTCTTT. This sequence encodes CASSLSVVGEAFF.

This clonotype was observed at least ten times. This chain connects TRBV28 to TRBJ2-7, with D maybe TRBD1 (5 bases). Per germline, CDR1 MDHEN and CDR2 SYDVKM. The CDR3 consists of 15 residues. The V end was cut by 3 bases, the J end by 0 bases, with 12 bases between. CDR3 DNA sequence: TGTGCCAGCAGTTTTGTATGGCAGGGCTCCTACGAGCAGTACTTC. Translation: CASSFVWQGSYEQYF.

This clonotype came up many times. The J gene is TRBJ2-7, the V gene TRBV27, with TRBD2 identical over 11 bases. The V segment lost 5 bases and the J segment 0 bases; nucleotides outside the gene matches: 6. CDR1 is MNHEY, CDR2 SMNVEV, per germline (reference sequence). The CDR3 is 16 amino acids. CDR3 in amino acids: CASSLDGLAGSYEQYF. For the CDR3, the DNA is TGTGCCAGCAGTCTCGACGGACTAGCGGGCTCCTACGAGCAGTACTTC.

This clonotype was recorded a few times. The J gene is TRBJ2-1, the V gene TRBV2; D gene unclear. V shed 2 bases and J shed 12 bases, with 5 bases lying between them. The CDR3 loop spans 10 amino acids. Germline V gene lookup returns CDR1 SNHLY and CDR2 FYNNEI. In nucleotides, the CDR3 is TGTGCCAGCAGTGAATTAGCGCAGTTCTTC. Translated: CASSELAQFF.

Many counts were recorded for this clonotype. The chain combines TRBV7-9 with TRBJ2-7; TRBD1 matches 7 bases. The junction had 8 bases not matched to a gene; V was cut back by 2 bases and J by 1 base. Germline V gives CDR1 SEHNR, CDR2 FQNEAQ (reference sequence). The CDR3 consists of 16 residues. The CDR3 reads CASSLWVGTDSYEQYF. DNA of the CDR3: TGTGCCAGCAGCTTATGGGTCGGGACAGATTCCTACGAGCAGTACTTC.

This clonotype has at least ten counts. The chain couples TRBV19 to TRBJ1-2; a weak D match, TRBD1 (5 bases). V was trimmed by 11 bases and J by 7 bases, leaving 14 bases between them. The germline gives CDR1 LNHDA, CDR2 SQIVND (reference sequence). The CDR3 extends over 11 amino acids. CDR3: CAAGPAGGYTF. The DNA for the CDR3 is TGTGCCGCGGGACCGGCGGGTGGCTACACCTTC.

This clonotype was picked up many times. This sequence joins TRBV28 and TRBJ1-1, with no clear D. The germline V gene has CDR1 MDHEN and CDR2 SYDVKM. This CDR3 is 14 amino acids long. The V gene lost 3 bases and the J gene lost 1 base, with 9 bases spanning the gap. CDR3 DNA sequence: TGTGCCAGCAGTTTTTATTGGGAGAACACTGAAGCTTTCTTT. Translating gives CASSFYWENTEAFF.

This clonotype was recorded many times. V and J are TRBV20-1 and TRBJ1-2; no reliable D call. Germline CDR1 and CDR2: DFQATT and SNEGSKA (reference sequence). The CDR3 runs to 12 residues. V was pared by 0 bases and J by 4 bases, with 6 bases between. The CDR3 bases are TGCAGTGCTAGAGATCCTAGCTATGGCTACACCTTC. Encoded protein: CSARDPSYGYTF.

This clonotype has a count of ten or more. The J gene is TRBJ1-1, the V gene TRBV28; no reliable D call. The ends were cut back, 3 bases at V and 6 bases at J, with 14 bases in the middle. The germline V gene has CDR1 MDHEN and CDR2 SYDVKM. The CDR3 extends over 14 amino acids. As DNA, the CDR3 is TGTGCCAGCAGTTTTTTTGCGGGGTTTGCTGAAGCTTTCTTT. Translation gives CASSFFAGFAEAFF.

The rearrangement uses TRBV5-5 and TRBJ2-3, with a tentative D call TRBD2 (5 bases). CDR1 is SGHKS, CDR2 YYEKEE, per germline (reference sequence). V shed 7 bases and J shed 12 bases, with 15 bases lying between them. CDR3 length: 11 amino acids. The CDR3 coding sequence is TGTGCCAGCTCCCAGGCGGGTCGTCAGTATTTT. It specifies CASSQAGRQYF.

This clonotype was recorded at least ten times. The chain links TRBV28 to TRBJ2-7; TRBD2 aligns across 7 bases. With V trimmed by 6 bases and J by 0 bases, 8 bases remained unmatched. This CDR3 is built from 15 residues. CDR1 MDHEN and CDR2 SYDVKM come from the germline V gene. In nucleotides, the CDR3 is TGTGCCAGCAGGTCATCAGCGGGAAACTCCTACGAGCAGTACTTC. Protein sequence: CASRSSAGNSYEQYF.

V usage is TRBV6-4 and J usage is TRBJ2-7; D unresolved. The CDR3 extends over 9 amino acids. Germline V gene lookup returns CDR1 MRHNA and CDR2 SNTAGT. V was pared by 8 bases and J by 4 bases, with 3 bases between. The CDR3 is CASLYEQYF. The CDR3 nucleotides are TGTGCCAGCCTATACGAGCAGTACTTC.

This clonotype is a singleton in its sample. Possible read error: a much larger clone is one base away. V and J are TRBV3-1 and TRBJ1-2; no definite D call. The length of the CDR3 is 15 residues. Germline assignment: CDR1 LGHDT and CDR2 YNNKEL (reference sequence). The V end was cut by 3 bases, the J end by 4 bases, with 15 bases between. For the CDR3, the DNA is TGTGCCAGCAGCCATGGGATGGGAGGCTCCTATGGCTACACCTTC. This encodes CASSHGMGGSYGYTF.

The chain recombines TRBV18 with TRBJ2-5, with 12 nucleotides matching TRBD1. This CDR3 contains 15 residues. Germline lookup yields CDR1 KGHSH and CDR2 LQKENI. After removal of 3 bases from V and 6 bases from J, the junction contained 5 bases not matched to a gene. CDR3 DNA: TGTGCCAGCTCACCGGGGACAGGGGGCGGAAAGACCCAGTACTTC. It specifies CASSPGTGGGKTQYF.

This chain connects TRBV28 to TRBJ2-1; possible D gene TRBD1, 5 bases. Trimming shortened V by 2 bases and J by 7 bases, and 15 bases separated the two germline ends. The CDR3 is 15 residues long. The V gene's germline CDR1 is MDHEN and CDR2 SYDVKM. For the CDR3, the DNA is TGTGCCAGCAGTTTACTGGGCTCAGGGTCGAATGAGCAGTTCTTC. As protein: CASSLLGSGSNEQFF.

The genes are TRBV27 and TRBJ1-1; D is unresolved. The CDR3 is 15 residues long. The ends were cut back, 0 bases at V and 0 bases at J, with 8 bases in the middle. Germline V gene sequence: CDR1 MNHEY, CDR2 SMNVEV (reference sequence). The CDR3 region is CASSLSGYLNTEAFF. The CDR3 region has the DNA TGTGCCAGCAGTTTATCTGGGTATTTGAACACTGAAGCTTTCTTT.

This clonotype was found a few times. J is TRBJ1-2 and V is TRBV20-1; D ambiguous. The CDR3 runs to 15 residues. Looked up from germline, CDR1 is DFQATT and CDR2 is SNEGSKA (reference sequence). Trimming took off 6 bases at V and 1 base at J, with 18 bases between the two ends. CDR3 sequence (DNA): TGCAGTGCCCCAACGACTCGGGGATTTAACTATGGCTACACCTTC. It codes for CSAPTTRGFNYGYTF.

The chain combines TRBV18 with TRBJ2-3, with D perhaps matching TRBD1 or TRBD2 (5 bases each). The CDR3 has 14 residues. Germline CDR1 is KGHSH and CDR2 is LQKENI. The V and J ends lost 1 base and 4 bases respectively, with 9 bases between them. The CDR3 region has the DNA TGTGCCAGCTCACCACTTCAGGGAGCAGATACGCAGTATTTT. It is translated as CASSPLQGADTQYF.

Concerning this clonotype itself: A single base separates this from a much larger clone, so it may be a read error. V and J are TRBV7-2 and TRBJ2-1; D call uncertain. CDR1 and CDR2 from the germline V gene are SGHTA and FQGNSA. The CDR3 sequence is 13 residues long. The CDR3: CASSPGAYNEQSF. The CDR3 DNA is TGTGCCAGCAGCCCCGGAGCCTACAATGAGCAGTCCTTC.

In its sample, this clonotype was seen a few times. CDR3 DNA: TGTGCCAGCAGCAAACAGGCTGCGGGCTACGAGCAGTACTTC. Protein: CASSKQAAGYEQYF. V is TRBV14 and J is TRBJ2-7; either TRBD1 or TRBD2 may supply D (5 bases each). The CDR3 contains 14 residues. The V end lost 5 bases, the J end lost 3 bases, and 14 bases lay between the germline ends. CDR1 is SGHDN and CDR2 is FVKESK in the germline V gene.

The rearrangement joins TRBV5-1 to TRBJ1-1; D is perhaps TRBD1 (5 bases). Germline lookup yields CDR1 SGHRS and CDR2 YFSETQ. Deletions cut 7 bases from V and 6 bases from J, with 19 bases between. The CDR3 spans 14 residues. This CDR3 reads CASRPGGSGAEAFF. Written as DNA, the CDR3 is TGCGCCAGCCGACCCGGCGGGTCGGGGGCTGAAGCTTTCTTT.

This clonotype was observed a few times. This chain uses TRBV30 with TRBJ2-1, with TRBD1 as a possible D gene (5 bases). The CDR3 is 15 residues long. CDR1 and CDR2 (germline): GTSNPN, SVGIG (reference sequence). The CDR3 is CWAAGNRPVYNEQFF. The DNA of the CDR3 is TGTTGGGCGGCAGGGAACCGACCGGTCTACAATGAGCAGTTCTTC.

The chain combines TRBV25-1 with TRBJ1-3; D possibly corresponds to TRBD1 (5 bases). Trimming removed 0 bases at V and 1 base at J, with 22 bases between. The CDR3 has 20 residues. CDR1 and CDR2 from the germline V gene are MGHDK and SYGVNS. The CDR3 loop reads CASSEYKLGARGLSGNTIYF. The CDR3 DNA sequence: TGTGCCAGCAGTGAATATAAATTAGGGGCGCGAGGGCTATCTGGAAACACCATATATTTT.

This clonotype came up a few times. This rearrangement joins TRBV5-1 to TRBJ2-1; TRBD2 aligns across 7 bases. CDR3 size: 16 residues. V gave up 0 bases and J gave up 8 bases; unmatched junction bases: 11. Germline CDR1 reads SGHRS; CDR2 reads YFSETQ. The CDR3 region has the DNA TGCGCCAGCAGCTTGGCGGCCAGCGGGGCCGGTCATGAGCAGTTCTTC. Translated: CASSLAASGAGHEQFF.

This clonotype was found many times. The chain uses TRBV11-2 and TRBJ1-2; D possibly corresponds to TRBD1 (5 bases). CDR3 length: 13 residues. CDR1 SGHAT and CDR2 FQNNGV come from the germline V gene. V lost 1 base to trimming and J lost 7 bases, with 10 bases between them. This CDR3 is CASSLGQGTGYTF. The CDR3 DNA follows: TGTGCCAGCAGCTTAGGCCAGGGTACTGGCTACACCTTC. Full variable domain (rest looked up from reference TRBV11-2 and TRBJ1-2): EAGVAQSPRYKIIEKRQSVAFWCNPISGHATLYWYQQILGQGPKLLIQFQNNGVVDDSQLPKDRFSAERLKGVDSTLKIQPAKLEDSAVYLCASSLGQGTGYTFGSGTRLTVV.

Regarding this clonotype: This may be a read error, as it is one base from a much larger clone. The chain links TRBV27 to TRBJ1-5, with D perhaps TRBD1 (6 bases). Germline assignment: CDR1 MNHEY and CDR2 SMNVEV (reference sequence). CDR3 length: 14 amino acids. The CDR3 spells CASRSRQGIQPRHF. CDR3 DNA sequence: TGTGCCAGCAGATCCAGGCAGGGGATACAGCCCCGGCATTTT.